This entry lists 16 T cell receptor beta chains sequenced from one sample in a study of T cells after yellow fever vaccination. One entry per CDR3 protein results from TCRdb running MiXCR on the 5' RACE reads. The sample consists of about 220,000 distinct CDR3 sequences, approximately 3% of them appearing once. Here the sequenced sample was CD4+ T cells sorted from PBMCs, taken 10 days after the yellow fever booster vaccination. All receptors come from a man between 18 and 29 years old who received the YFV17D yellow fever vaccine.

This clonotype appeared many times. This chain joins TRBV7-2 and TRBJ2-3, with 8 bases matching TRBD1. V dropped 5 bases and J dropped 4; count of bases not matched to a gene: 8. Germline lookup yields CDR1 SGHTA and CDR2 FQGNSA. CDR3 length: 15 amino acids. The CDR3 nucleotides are TGTGCCAGCAGCGACAGACAGGGGTTGGCAGATACGCAGTATTTT. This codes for CASSDRQGLADTQYF.

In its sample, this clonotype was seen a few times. The CDR3 loop reads CASSHKYKPQERINYGYTF. CDR3 DNA: TGTGCCAGCAGCCACAAATATAAACCACAGGAACGAATTAACTATGGCTACACCTTC. The J gene is TRBJ1-2, the V gene TRBV7-9, with D perhaps matching TRBD1 (5 bases). This CDR3 has 19 amino acids. V dropped 5 bases and J dropped 1 base, with 26 bases sitting between them. Per germline, CDR1 SEHNR and CDR2 FQNEAQ (reference sequence).

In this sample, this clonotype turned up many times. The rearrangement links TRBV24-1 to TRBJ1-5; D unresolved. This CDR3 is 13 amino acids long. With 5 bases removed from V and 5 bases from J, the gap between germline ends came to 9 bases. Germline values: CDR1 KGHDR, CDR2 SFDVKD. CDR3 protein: CATSAKRDQPQHF. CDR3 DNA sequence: TGTGCCACCAGTGCTAAGAGGGATCAGCCCCAGCATTTT.

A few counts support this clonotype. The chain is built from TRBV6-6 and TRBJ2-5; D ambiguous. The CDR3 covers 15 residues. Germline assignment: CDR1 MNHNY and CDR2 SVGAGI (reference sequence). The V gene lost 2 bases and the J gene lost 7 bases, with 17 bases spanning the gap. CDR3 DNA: TGTGCCAGCAGTTACGCCGTGACCCGCCTGGGGACCCAGTACTTC. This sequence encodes CASSYAVTRLGTQYF.

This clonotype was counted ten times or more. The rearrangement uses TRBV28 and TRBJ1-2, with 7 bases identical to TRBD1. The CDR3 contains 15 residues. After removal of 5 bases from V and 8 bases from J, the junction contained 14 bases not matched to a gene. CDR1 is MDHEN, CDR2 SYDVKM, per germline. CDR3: CASSLRDSGAWGYTF. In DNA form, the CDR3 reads TGTGCCAGCAGTCTCAGGGACAGCGGGGCATGGGGCTACACCTTC.

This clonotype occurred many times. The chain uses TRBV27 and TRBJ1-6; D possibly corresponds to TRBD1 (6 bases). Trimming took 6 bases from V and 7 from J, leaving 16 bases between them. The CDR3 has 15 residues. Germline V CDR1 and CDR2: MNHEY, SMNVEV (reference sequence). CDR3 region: CASRNRVPLNSPLHF. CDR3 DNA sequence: TGTGCCAGCAGGAACAGGGTGCCGCTCAATTCACCCCTCCACTTT.

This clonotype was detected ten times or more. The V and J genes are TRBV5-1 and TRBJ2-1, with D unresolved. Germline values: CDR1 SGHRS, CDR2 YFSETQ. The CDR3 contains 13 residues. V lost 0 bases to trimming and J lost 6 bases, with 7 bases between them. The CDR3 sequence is CASSLEASNEQFF. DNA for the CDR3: TGCGCCAGCAGCTTGGAGGCCTCCAATGAGCAGTTCTTC.

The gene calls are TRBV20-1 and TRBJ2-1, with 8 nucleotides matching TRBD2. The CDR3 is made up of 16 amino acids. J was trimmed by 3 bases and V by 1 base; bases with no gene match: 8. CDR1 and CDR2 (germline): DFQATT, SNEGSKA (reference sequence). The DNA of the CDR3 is TGCAGTGCTAGAGCCCCCCAGCGGGGGTTCTACAATGAGCAGTTCTTC. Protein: CSARAPQRGFYNEQFF.

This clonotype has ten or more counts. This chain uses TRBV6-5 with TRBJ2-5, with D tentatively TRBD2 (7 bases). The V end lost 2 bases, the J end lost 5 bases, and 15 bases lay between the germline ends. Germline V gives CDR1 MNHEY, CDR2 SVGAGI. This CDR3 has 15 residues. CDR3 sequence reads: CASSYGGGRLETQYF. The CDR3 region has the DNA TGTGCCAGCAGTTACGGGGGGGGCCGGTTGGAGACCCAGTACTTC.

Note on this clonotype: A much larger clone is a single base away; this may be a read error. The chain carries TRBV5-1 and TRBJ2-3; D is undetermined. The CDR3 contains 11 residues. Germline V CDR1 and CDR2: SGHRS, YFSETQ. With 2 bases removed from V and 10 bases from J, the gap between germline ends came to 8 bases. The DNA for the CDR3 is TGCGCCAGCAGCTTACATGATCCGCAGTATTTT. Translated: CASSLHDPQYF.

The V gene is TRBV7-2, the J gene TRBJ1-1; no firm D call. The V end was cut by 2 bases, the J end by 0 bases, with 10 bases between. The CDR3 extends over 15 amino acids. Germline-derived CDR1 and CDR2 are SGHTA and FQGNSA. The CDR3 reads CASSLSTHMNTEAFF. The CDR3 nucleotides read TGTGCCAGCAGCTTATCAACACACATGAACACTGAAGCTTTCTTT.

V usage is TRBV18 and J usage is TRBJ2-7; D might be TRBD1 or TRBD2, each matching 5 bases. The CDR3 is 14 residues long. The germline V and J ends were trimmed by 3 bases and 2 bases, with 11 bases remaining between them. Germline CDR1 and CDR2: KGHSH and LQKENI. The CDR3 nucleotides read TGTGCCAGCTCACCCGGGGCCCTCACCTACGAGCAGTACTTC. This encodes CASSPGALTYEQYF.

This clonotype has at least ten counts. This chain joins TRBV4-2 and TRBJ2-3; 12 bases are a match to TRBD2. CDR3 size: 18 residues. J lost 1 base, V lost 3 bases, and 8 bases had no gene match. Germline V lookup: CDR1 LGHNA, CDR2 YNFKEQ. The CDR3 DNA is TGTGCCAGCAGCCAGGGCGGTCGACTAGCGGGGGGCACAGATACGCAGTATTTT. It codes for CASSQGGRLAGGTDTQYF.

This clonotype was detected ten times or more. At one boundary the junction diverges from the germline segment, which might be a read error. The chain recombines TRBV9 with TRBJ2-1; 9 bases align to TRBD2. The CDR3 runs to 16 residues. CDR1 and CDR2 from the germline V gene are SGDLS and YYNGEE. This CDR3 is CASTQAGGPSFNEQFF. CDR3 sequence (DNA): TGTGCCAGCACCCAGGCGGGGGGGCCCTCCTTCAATGAGCAGTTCTTC.

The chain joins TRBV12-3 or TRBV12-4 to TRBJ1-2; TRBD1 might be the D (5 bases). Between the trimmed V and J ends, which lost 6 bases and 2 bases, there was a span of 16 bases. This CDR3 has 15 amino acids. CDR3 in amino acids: CASRRAGTVNYGYTF. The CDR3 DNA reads TGTGCCAGCAGGCGCGCCGGGACGGTGAACTATGGCTACACCTTC.

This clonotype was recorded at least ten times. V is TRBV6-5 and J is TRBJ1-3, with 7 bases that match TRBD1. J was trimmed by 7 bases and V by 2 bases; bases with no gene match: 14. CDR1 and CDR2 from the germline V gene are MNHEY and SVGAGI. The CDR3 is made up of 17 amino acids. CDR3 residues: CASSYDQQGHAGNTIYF. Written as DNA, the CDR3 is TGTGCCAGCAGTTACGACCAACAGGGGCATGCGGGTAACACCATATATTTT.